This T cell receptor (beta chain) was profiled in a study of CD8 T cells in ankylosing spondylitis. Quantitative barcoded 5'-RACE was used to prepare TCR beta libraries. TCRdb fed the 5' RACE reads into MiXCR, producing one record per CDR3 protein. The data show approximately 500,000 distinct CDR3 sequences, with roughly 12% seen just once and about 6.8% held by the top ten. Trimming removed 0 bases at V and 2 bases at J, with 5 bases between. CDR1 DFQATT and CDR2 SNEGSKA come from the germline V gene (reference sequence). There are 13 residues in the CDR3. The table lists this clonotype with many counts. The antigen is unknown. General observations from the study: Certain motif variants had earlier been reported in reactive arthritis synovial fluid and blood. Characteristic of ankylosing spondylitis blood, it appeared, was a TCR beta motif comprising roughly 8 highly homologous variants. Clones linked to disease, bearing a CD8+ phenotype, were relatively rare in peripheral blood. The clones that were linked to disease were reported to be significantly enriched in matched synovial fluid samples from ankylosing spondylitis patients.

The clonotype was recovered from a male donor with ankylosing spondylitis. The source material was blood, either unsorted or a sorted T cell fraction (not recorded which). The rearrangement joins TRBV20-1 to TRBJ1-5; a possible D gene is TRBD1 (5 bases). As DNA, the CDR3 is TGCAGTGCTAGAGAAGGGGGCAATCAGCCCCAGCATTTT. It translates to CSAREGGNQPQHF.